This T cell receptor beta chain came from a study of Ad26.COV2.S vaccination and SARS-CoV-2 variants. Treatment indicated: around 19 received Ad26.COV2.S at low or high dose, single or two shots; about 5 received placebo; per-sample allocation not given. Sample collection was performed on day 63 after the first vaccine or placebo injection. Expressing Wuhan-strain SARS-CoV-2 spike, an Ad26 vector served as the vaccine. The protocol was immunoSEQ multiplex PCR, while the TCRdb copy is restricted to in-frame clones and leaves out a portion. The profile shows about 280,000 clones, over 75% of them singletons. This TCR derives from a person between 18 and 65 years old who received the Ad26.COV2.S COVID-19 vaccine or a placebo. The material sequenced was peripheral blood, taken in a trial of Ad26.COV2.S vaccine versus placebo.

DNA of the CDR3: TGTGCCAGTAACGGGACAGGGGGCCGCAATGAGCAGTTCTTC. This encodes CASNGTGGRNEQFF. The chain carries TRBV19 and TRBJ2-1, with 12 bases fitting TRBD1. The V and J ends lost 7 bases and 6 bases, in that order; junction bases with no gene match: 4. This CDR3 comprises 14 residues. CDR1 and CDR2 (germline): LNHDA, SQIVND (reference sequence).